These 32 T cell receptor beta chains originate from one sample sequenced in a study of cytomegalovirus exposure and HLA in healthy donors. Sequencing was performed with immunoSEQ multiplex PCR; in TCRdb, only in-frame clones are kept and a portion is missing. The sample lists over 200,000 clones, roughly 88% occurring once. Sequenced sample: PBMCs. These receptors were taken from a woman aged 18-29 years in good health and CMV-seronegative.

The chain is built from TRBV4-1 and TRBJ2-7; 9 bases agree with TRBD1. Losses at the gene ends were 2 bases for V and 6 bases for J; bases not matched to a gene: 8. Germline-derived CDR1 and CDR2 are MGHRA and YSYEKL. There are 15 residues in the CDR3. As DNA, the CDR3 is TGCGCCAGCAGCCAATGGCCGGACAGGGGCGGCGAGCAGTACTTC. It is translated as CASSQWPDRGGEQYF.

This clone was seen once. This sequence joins TRBV5-6 and TRBJ2-2; TRBD1 aligns across 10 bases. This CDR3 has 15 amino acids. CDR1 and CDR2 from the germline V gene are SGHDT and YYEEEE. V dropped 4 bases and J dropped 6; count of bases not matched to a gene: 6. The CDR3 DNA follows: TGTGCCAGCAGCACGGACGGACAGGGGGCCGGGGAGCTGTTTTTT. The encoded protein is CASSTDGQGAGELFF.

The V gene is TRBV11-3, the J gene TRBJ1-1; D gene ambiguous. This CDR3 has 13 amino acids. V dropped 2 bases and J dropped 1 base, with 5 bases sitting between them. The germline V gene encodes CDR1 SGHNT and CDR2 YENEEA. The CDR3 reads CASSLKRNTEAFF. In DNA, the CDR3 is TGTGCCAGCAGCTTAAAGAGGAACACTGAAGCTTTCTTT.

V gene TRBV5-1 combines with J gene TRBJ2-7; a possible D gene is TRBD1 (6 bases). Germline assignment: CDR1 SGHRS and CDR2 YFSETQ. V was cut by 2 bases and J by 4 bases, with 19 bases left in between. The CDR3 runs to 16 residues. The CDR3 region has the DNA TGCGCCAGCAGCTTACCGACCGGGACATTAGTTTACGAGCAGTACTTC. Translating it yields CASSLPTGTLVYEQYF.

The rearrangement links TRBV7-9 to TRBJ2-7; 11 bases align to TRBD2. Germline CDR1 SEHNR, CDR2 FQNEAQ (reference sequence). The CDR3 has 15 amino acids. J gave up 7 bases and V 4 bases, and 9 bases lay outside the gene matches. CDR3 sequence: CASSSTTSGSGEQYF. The CDR3 region has the DNA TGTGCCAGCAGCTCTACAACTAGCGGGAGTGGGGAGCAGTACTTC.

This clone appeared once. This chain joins TRBV27 and TRBJ2-6; 7 bases align to TRBD1. Per germline, CDR1 MNHEY and CDR2 SMNVEV (reference sequence). V shed 5 bases, J shed 7 bases, and the junction held 5 bases outside the gene matches. CDR3 length: 14 amino acids. DNA of the CDR3: TGTGCCAGCAGTCTACAGGGGCTCGCCAACGTCCTGACTTTC. Amino acids: CASSLQGLANVLTF. The whole variable domain, filled in from reference TRBV27 and TRBJ2-6, reads EAQVTQNPRYLITVTGKKLTVTCSQNMNHEYMSWYRQDPGLGLRQIYYSMNVEVTDKGDVPEGYKVSRKEKRNFPLILESPSPNQTSLYFCASSLQGLANVLTFGAGSRLTVL.

The chain recombines TRBV18 with TRBJ1-2; the match to TRBD1 covers 12 bases. There are 15 residues in the CDR3. Trimming removed 3 bases from V and 4 bases from J; junction bases left unmatched: 3. Germline V CDR1 and CDR2: KGHSH, LQKENI. The CDR3 loop reads CASSPGQGAGYGYTF. In nucleotides, the CDR3 is TGTGCCAGCTCACCGGGACAGGGGGCTGGCTATGGCTACACCTTC.

This clone was recorded a few times. This chain connects TRBV9 to TRBJ1-5; D gene unclear. CDR1 and CDR2 (germline): SGDLS, YYNGEE. This CDR3 is built from 14 residues. V gave up 3 bases and J gave up 11 bases, with 18 bases separating them. In nucleotides, the CDR3 is TGTGCCAGCAGCGCCACCGGCGGGATGTCGACCCAGCATTTT. Translated, it gives CASSATGGMSTQHF.

The J gene is TRBJ2-2, the V gene TRBV29-1; D may be TRBD2 (5 bases). The V gene's germline CDR1 is SQVTM and CDR2 ANQGSEA. Trimming stripped 4 bases from V and 5 bases from J, with 14 bases between. The CDR3 covers 14 residues. CDR3 amino acids: CSVGDGVGTGELFF. The CDR3, as DNA: TGCAGCGTTGGTGACGGGGTAGGGACCGGGGAGCTGTTTTTT.

This rearrangement joins TRBV29-1 to TRBJ2-5; TRBD1 aligns across 7 bases. V lost 1 base, J lost 3 bases, and 2 bases stayed unmatched. The CDR3 has 13 amino acids. Germline-derived CDR1 and CDR2 are SQVTM and ANQGSEA. The CDR3, as DNA: TGCAGCGTTGAAGGGACAGGAAAAGAGACCCAGTACTTC. Translated: CSVEGTGKETQYF.

This clone appeared a single time. This chain connects TRBV19 to TRBJ2-3, with D possibly being TRBD1 (5 bases). The V end was cut by 6 bases, the J end by 6 bases, with 16 bases between. Per germline, CDR1 LNHDA and CDR2 SQIVND (reference sequence). CDR3 size: 14 residues. CDR3 bases: TGTGCCAGTAGGGTGAATGGGGCCTGGGATACGCAGTATTTT. This translates into CASRVNGAWDTQYF.

The chain uses TRBV7-2 and TRBJ2-1; 10 bases are shared with TRBD1. Looked up from germline, CDR1 is SGHTA and CDR2 is FQGNSA. V lost 3 bases and J lost 5; bases outside the gene matches: 4. This CDR3 spans 15 amino acids. CDR3 sequence (DNA): TGTGCCAGCAGCTTTGGGACAGGGGCCAACAATGAGCAGTTCTTC. It is translated as CASSFGTGANNEQFF.

The genes are TRBV6-5 and TRBJ2-7; possibly TRBD2 for D (5 bases). The CDR3 totals 13 residues. Germline CDR1 reads MNHEY; CDR2 reads SVGAGI. Trimming stripped 5 bases from V and 3 bases from J, with 11 bases between. The CDR3 loop reads CASSPGDNYEQYF. The CDR3 DNA sequence: TGTGCCAGCAGTCCCGGGGATAACTACGAGCAGTACTTC.

The chain uses TRBV11-2 and TRBJ2-1; D possibly corresponds to TRBD1 (6 bases). The germline V and J ends were trimmed by 5 bases and 0 bases, with 14 bases remaining between them. CDR3 length equals 16 residues. Per germline, CDR1 SGHAT and CDR2 FQNNGV. CDR3 DNA: TGTGCCAGCAGCAAAGGAAGACAGGCCTCCTACAATGAGCAGTTCTTC. Translated, it gives CASSKGRQASYNEQFF.

The chain has TRBV6-6 and TRBJ2-7, with D possibly TRBD2 on 5 matching bases. V was cut by 2 bases and J by 5 bases, with 13 bases left in between. This CDR3 region has 14 residues. From germline, CDR1 is MNHNY and CDR2 SVGAGI (reference sequence). CDR3 DNA: TGTGCCAGCAGTTACGGCCTAGCTCGTAACGAGCAGTACTTC. Residues: CASSYGLARNEQYF.

DNA of the CDR3: TGTGCCACCAGCCTAGAACCTGGGGGGGCCGGTCAGCCCCAGCATTTT. Translation gives CATSLEPGGAGQPQHF. The V gene is TRBV15, the J gene TRBJ1-5, with D tentatively TRBD1 (6 bases). Trimming stripped 5 bases from V and 6 bases from J, with 20 bases between. Germline V lookup: CDR1 LNHNV, CDR2 YYDKDF (reference sequence). This CDR3 is built from 16 residues.

The chain links TRBV6-4 to TRBJ2-3; 8 nucleotides agree with TRBD2. The junction had 12 bases not matched to a gene; V was cut back by 0 bases and J by 1 base. There are 19 residues in the CDR3. Looked up from germline, CDR1 is MRHNA and CDR2 is SNTAGT. CDR3 coding DNA: TGTGCCAGCAGTGACTCGAGTTCGGGACTAGTGTTTCGCACAGATACGCAGTATTTT. Protein: CASSDSSSGLVFRTDTQYF.

The chain links TRBV4-1 to TRBJ1-4; 7 positions match TRBD1. Germline loops: CDR1 MGHRA, CDR2 YSYEKL. V lost 6 bases and J lost 3; bases outside the gene matches: 7. The CDR3 spans 15 residues. CDR3 bases: TGCGCCAGCAGGCAGACAGGGAACGCTAATGAAAAACTGTTTTTT. Residues: CASRQTGNANEKLFF.

The CDR3 loop reads CASSLRQGAATNEKLFF. As DNA, the CDR3 is TGTGCCAGCAGTTTAAGGCAGGGGGCTGCAACTAATGAAAAACTGTTTTTT. The chain combines TRBV28 with TRBJ1-4; 8 nucleotides line up with TRBD1. Germline CDR1 MDHEN, CDR2 SYDVKM. The ends lost 2 bases at V and 0 bases at J; junction bases unmatched: 5. The CDR3 consists of 17 residues.

The rearrangement uses TRBV7-6 and TRBJ2-1; 7 bases line up with TRBD2. With V trimmed by 1 base and J by 7 bases, 4 bases remained unmatched. The CDR3 is 14 amino acids. The germline gives CDR1 SGHVS, CDR2 FNYEAQ. CDR3 residues: CASSLGEGTNEQFF. CDR3 DNA: TGTGCCAGCAGCTTAGGGGAGGGGACGAATGAGCAGTTCTTC.

The chain carries TRBV5-1 and TRBJ2-1, with D possibly matching TRBD2 (6 bases). Trimming took 5 bases from V and 8 from J, leaving 20 bases between them. This CDR3 is 15 amino acids long. CDR1 is SGHRS and CDR2 is YFSETQ in the germline V gene. The CDR3, as DNA: TGCGCCAGCAGACTCGGACCCACGGGAGTCTATGAGCAGTTCTTC. This encodes CASRLGPTGVYEQFF.

The chain links TRBV27 to TRBJ1-6, with D possibly being TRBD1 (6 bases). The V gene lost 6 bases and the J gene lost 9 bases, with 30 bases spanning the gap. CDR3 size: 19 residues. Germline loops: CDR1 MNHEY, CDR2 SMNVEV (reference sequence). CDR3 in DNA: TGTGCCAGCAGAAAAGGGGGGAGGTTGGGGACCGGGGGGCTTTCACCCCTCCACTTT. Its translation: CASRKGGRLGTGGLSPLHF.

The chain recombines TRBV27 with TRBJ2-7; 7 bases are a match to TRBD1. V shed 6 bases, J shed 3 bases, and the junction held 5 bases outside the gene matches. Germline V gives CDR1 MNHEY, CDR2 SMNVEV (reference sequence). This CDR3 spans 13 amino acids. The CDR3 DNA is TGTGCCAGCAGAAGACAGGGCCACTACGAGCAGTACTTC. Its protein product is CASRRQGHYEQYF.

The gene calls are TRBV7-2 and TRBJ2-1, with unresolved D. CDR3 length: 12 residues. Germline assignment: CDR1 SGHTA and CDR2 FQGNSA. The V and J ends lost 4 bases and 12 bases respectively, with 13 bases between them. CDR3 sequence (DNA): TGTGCCAGCAGCTCCAGTGCCCTCGCGCAGTTCTTC. Translation: CASSSSALAQFF.

V is TRBV5-1 and J is TRBJ2-3, with 10 positions matching TRBD2. This CDR3 is built from 17 residues. Germline lookup yields CDR1 SGHRS and CDR2 YFSETQ. The J segment lost 2 bases and the V segment lost 4 bases, leaving 10 bases of the junction unmatched. CDR3 region: CASSESLAGGLTDTQYF. The CDR3 coding sequence is TGCGCCAGCAGCGAATCTTTAGCGGGAGGCCTCACAGATACGCAGTATTTT.

The V and J genes are TRBV27 and TRBJ2-1; 12 bases fit TRBD2. Germline-derived CDR1 and CDR2 are MNHEY and SMNVEV (reference sequence). The CDR3 extends over 18 amino acids. V lost 1 base and J lost 2; bases outside the gene matches: 6. CDR3 loop: CASSLLPGLAGPYNEQFF. CDR3 nucleotides: TGTGCCAGCAGTTTATTACCCGGACTAGCGGGACCCTACAATGAGCAGTTCTTC.

This chain joins TRBV28 and TRBJ1-3; 10 bases match TRBD1. The CDR3 consists of 15 residues. Unmatched junction bases numbered 4, after V lost 5 bases and J lost 3 bases. From germline, CDR1 is MDHEN and CDR2 SYDVKM. CDR3 sequence (DNA): TGTGCCAGCAGTCGGGGACAGGGGCTTGGAAACACCATATATTTT. The encoded protein is CASSRGQGLGNTIYF.

The chain links TRBV27 to TRBJ1-1; TRBD1 might be the D (6 bases). Trimming cost V 1 base and J 5 bases, with 17 bases left between them. The CDR3 runs 16 residues. CDR1 MNHEY and CDR2 SMNVEV come from the germline V gene (reference sequence). The CDR3 spells CASSLLGGNPGTEAFF. The CDR3, as DNA: TGTGCCAGCAGTTTATTAGGGGGTAACCCGGGAACTGAAGCTTTCTTT.

The chain uses TRBV2 and TRBJ2-7; 7 bases align to TRBD2. This CDR3 has 15 amino acids. J lost 0 bases, V lost 8 bases, and 10 bases had no gene match. Germline lookup yields CDR1 SNHLY and CDR2 FYNNEI. CDR3 sequence reads: CASGTIAGISYEQYF. CDR3 coding DNA: TGTGCCAGCGGGACGATAGCGGGTATCTCCTACGAGCAGTACTTC.

The V gene is TRBV5-4, the J gene TRBJ2-1; TRBD1 might be the D (6 bases). V dropped 4 bases and J dropped 9 bases, with 20 bases sitting between them. The CDR3 contains 15 residues. Germline values: CDR1 SGHNT, CDR2 YYREEE (reference sequence). For the CDR3, the DNA is TGTGCCAGCAGCCAAGACAACCACAGGGCAGCTGAGCAGTTCTTC. Encoded protein: CASSQDNHRAAEQFF.

The CDR3 protein is CASSSTGKQGYGYTF. DNA of the CDR3: TGTGCCAGCAGCTCGACAGGGAAACAAGGGTATGGCTACACCTTC. V and J are TRBV7-2 and TRBJ1-2, with 7 bases lining up with TRBD1. The V and J ends lost 4 bases and 5 bases, in that order; junction bases with no gene match: 10. Germline V CDR1 and CDR2: SGHTA, FQGNSA. This CDR3 is 15 amino acids long. The entire variable domain, with the rest obtained from reference TRBV7-2 and TRBJ1-2, is as follows: GAGVSQSPSNKVTEKGKDVELRCDPISGHTALYWYRQSLGQGLEFLIYFQGNSAPDKSGLPSDRFSAERTGGSVSTLTIQRTQQEDSAVYLCASSSTGKQGYGYTFGSGTRLTVV.

The V call is TRBV28, the J call TRBJ1-5, with 9 bases aligning to TRBD1. Trimming cost V 5 bases and J 2 bases; bases outside gene matches: 7. The germline V gene has CDR1 MDHEN and CDR2 SYDVKM. CDR3 length equals 16 residues. The CDR3 region has the DNA TGTGCCAGCAGTACCTACAGGGGGCTCGGCAATCAGCCCCAGCATTTT. It yields the protein CASSTYRGLGNQPQHF.